A selection of T cell receptor beta chains follows, all from one sample in a study of blood T cell repertoires in COVID-19. Only in-frame clones appear in the TCRdb table, and some are missing; sequencing was by immunoSEQ multiplex PCR. Of fewer than 400,000 clones in the sample, around nine tenths were seen once. The sequencing input was PBMCs or T cells enriched from blood (not recorded which). Receptors originate from a man in his 60s who had recovered from COVID-19. Each CDR3 is given with its conserved first and last residue. A D gene is named only where the DNA matches it firmly. Not all rows give a size; the values are once, few, many and, for expanded clones, a class.

clone size,D gene,J gene,V gene,CDR3 DNA,CDR3 protein
NA,TRBD2,TRBJ2-5,TRBV2,TGTGCCAGCAACGACGGGAGGGGAGAGACCCAGTACTTC,CASNDGRGETQYF
NA,NA,TRBJ2-1,TRBV9,TGTGCCAGCAGCTCGGGATCCTATGAGCAGTTCTTC,CASSSGSYEQFF
once,NA,TRBJ2-1,TRBV28,TGTGCCAGCAGTTTAACTAGGCCCGCGGATGAGCAGTTCTTC,CASSLTRPADEQFF
NA,TRBD1,TRBJ1-4,TRBV15,TGTGCCACCAGCAGAATCCGGGACAGGGCTGAAAAACTGTTTTTT,CATSRIRDRAEKLFF
NA,TRBD2,TRBJ2-1,TRBV10-3,TGTGCCATCAGTGAGTCGGGAGCGGGGGACGGGAATGAGCAGTTCTTC,CAISESGAGDGNEQFF
NA,TRBD1,TRBJ1-5,TRBV28,TGTGCCAGCAGCCAACCCCCGACAGGGAGCAATCAGCCCCAGCATTTT,CASSQPPTGSNQPQHF
NA,NA,TRBJ2-2,TRBV9,TGTGCCACTGGGGGACAGAACACCGGGGAGCTGTTTTTT,CATGGQNTGELFF
NA,TRBD1,TRBJ1-3,TRBV18,TGTGCCAGCTCGCCGACAGGACAGGGACTTCGCGCTGGAAACACCATATATTTT,CASSPTGQGLRAGNTIYF
NA,TRBD1,TRBJ1-4,TRBV28,TGTGCCAGTCTTGGAAACCGGGACAGCCAGAAACTGTTTTTT,CASLGNRDSQKLFF
NA,TRBD1,TRBJ2-5,TRBV9,TGTGCCAGCAGCCCTGAGGGGACAGGGGCCTCGGGGGAGACCCAGTACTTC,CASSPEGTGASGETQYF
NA,TRBD1,TRBJ1-2,TRBV11-2,TGTGCCAGCAGCCCTGTTCAGGGACAGCCTTATGGCTACACCTTC,CASSPVQGQPYGYTF
NA,NA,TRBJ2-1,TRBV4-2,TGTGCCAGCAGCCAAGCGATTAGCTCCTACAATGAGCAGTTCTTC,CASSQAISSYNEQFF
NA,TRBD2,TRBJ2-7,TRBV10-3,TGTGCCATCAGTGAAGGCGGGAGAGGCTACGAGCAGTACTTC,CAISEGGRGYEQYF
NA,TRBD1,TRBJ2-1,TRBV9,TGTGCCAGCAGCCCCCATGGACAGGGTGTCAATGAGCAGTTCTTC,CASSPHGQGVNEQFF
NA,TRBD2,TRBJ2-1,TRBV12-3/TRBV12-4,TGTGCCAGCGGGAGGGCCAGCAATGAGCAGTTCTTC,CASGRASNEQFF
once,NA,TRBJ2-1,TRBV25-1,TGTGCCAGCACTCAAACCGGGTATGAGCAGTTCTTC,CASTQTGYEQFF
NA,TRBD2,TRBJ2-5,TRBV7-2,TGTGCCAGCAGCCCCTCGGGACTAGCGGGAGGGGGGTTGACCCAGTACTTC,CASSPSGLAGGGLTQYF
NA,TRBD1,TRBJ1-4,TRBV28,TGTGCCAGCACTATACAGGGGGGAGGGCATGAAAAACTGTTTTTT,CASTIQGGGHEKLFF
once,NA,TRBJ2-7,TRBV29-1,TGCAGCGTTGAAGCTATCCCCTCTTACGAGCAGTACTTC,CSVEAIPSYEQYF
NA,NA,TRBJ1-6,TRBV7-9,TGTGCCAGCAGCTTGAACAGCGGTTCACCCCTCCACTTT,CASSLNSGSPLHF
NA,NA,TRBJ2-5,TRBV4-1,TGCGCCAGCAGCCAAAACGAGGGATCCCAGTACTTC,CASSQNEGSQYF
once,TRBD1,TRBJ1-1,TRBV6-2/TRBV6-3,TGTGCCAGCAGTCAACCCGCTCCAGGGGGCACTGAAGCTTTCTTT,CASSQPAPGGTEAFF
NA,NA,TRBJ2-5,TRBV6-2/TRBV6-3,TGTGCCAGCAGTCTGGCCCTCCGAAGAGAGACCCAGTACTTC,CASSLALRRETQYF
NA,NA,TRBJ2-2,TRBV5-4,TGTGCCAGCAGCCGCGTAGGCGGGAACGGCGGGGAGCTGTTTTTT,CASSRVGGNGGELFF
NA,NA,TRBJ2-2,TRBV5-1,TGCGCCAGCAGCCCGGGACACGGAGCGAACACCGGGGAGCTGTTTTTT,CASSPGHGANTGELFF
NA,TRBD1,TRBJ1-3,TRBV4-1,TGCGCCAGCAGCCAAGCGGGACAGCTTTTCTCTGGAAACACCATATATTTT,CASSQAGQLFSGNTIYF
NA,NA,TRBJ1-1,TRBV9,TGTGCCAGCAGCGTAGCCTCGACAGTAAGGAACACTGAAGCTTTCTTT,CASSVASTVRNTEAFF
few,TRBD2,TRBJ2-1,TRBV24-1,TGTGCCACCAGTGAGTGGGGACTAGCGGGAGGGCCGCCGGGTGAGCAGTTCTTC,CATSEWGLAGGPPGEQFF
NA,NA,TRBJ2-1,TRBV4-2,TGTGCCAGCAGCCAAATGAAGGGGGAGGGCCAGAATGAGCAGTTCTTC,CASSQMKGEGQNEQFF
NA,NA,TRBJ2-7,TRBV6-5,TGTGCCAGCAGTTACTCCCAGGGGATGCCCTACGAGCAGTACTTC,CASSYSQGMPYEQYF
NA,NA,TRBJ2-7,TRBV7-2,TGTGCCAGCAGCAGCGGAGGAACAAACTACGAGCAGTACTTC,CASSSGGTNYEQYF
NA,NA,TRBJ2-7,TRBV10-3,TGTGCCATCAGTGAGTCAACGGACAGCCAGGACGAGCAGTACTTC,CAISESTDSQDEQYF
NA,TRBD1,TRBJ2-6,TRBV5-1,TGCGCCAGCAGCCCCCGGGACAGGGGAGCAGGAGGGGCCAACGTCCTGACTTTC,CASSPRDRGAGGANVLTF
NA,TRBD1,TRBJ2-1,TRBV28,TGTGCCAGCAGCAACGACAGGGGAAATGAGCAGTTCTTC,CASSNDRGNEQFF
NA,TRBD1,TRBJ1-2,TRBV28,TGTGCCAGCACCCAAGGACAGGGGGCCTATGGCTACACCTTC,CASTQGQGAYGYTF
NA,NA,TRBJ2-3,TRBV5-1,TGCGCCAGCAGCTTGTCGGGTTCCAGCGGGTGGGATACGCAGTATTTT,CASSLSGSSGWDTQYF
NA,NA,TRBJ2-2,TRBV14,TGTGCCAGCAGCCACTGGACAGACCGCCCCGGGGAGCTGTTTTTT,CASSHWTDRPGELFF
few,TRBD1,TRBJ1-1,TRBV5-4,TGTGCCAGCAGCTCACCGGACAGGGTAGGAGCTTTCTTT,CASSSPDRVGAFF
NA,TRBD1,TRBJ1-1,TRBV6-1,TGTGCCAGCAGTGAATCCGGACAGGGGGCGAGGACTGAAGCTTTCTTT,CASSESGQGARTEAFF
NA,TRBD1,TRBJ1-1,TRBV5-1,TGCGCCAGCAGCTTGATCGGACAGGGAATGTTGAACACTGAAGCTTTCTTT,CASSLIGQGMLNTEAFF
NA,NA,TRBJ2-7,TRBV2,TGTGCCAGCAGTGGACAGGCAGAGCAGTACTTC,CASSGQAEQYF
NA,NA,TRBJ1-6,TRBV5-4,TGTGCCAGCAGCTTGGTTCCCCTGAGGTCACCCCTCCACTTT,CASSLVPLRSPLHF
NA,NA,TRBJ1-1,TRBV28,TGTGCCAGCAGTTCCCCCGGGACTCACCTCGAAGCTTTCTTT,CASSSPGTHLEAFF
NA,NA,TRBJ2-7,TRBV29-1,TGCAGCGTCCCCCATCCGGGACACTATACCTACGAGCAGTACTTC,CSVPHPGHYTYEQYF
once,TRBD2,TRBJ2-5,TRBV7-2,TGTGCCAGCAGCTTAGTTCCGGGGGGGGCGACCCAGTACTTC,CASSLVPGGATQYF
NA,TRBD1,TRBJ2-1,TRBV4-1,TGCGCCAGCAGCCAAGAAAGGGACAGCCGTCCCAATGAGCAGTTCTTC,CASSQERDSRPNEQFF
once,NA,TRBJ2-7,TRBV6-2/TRBV6-3,TGTGCCAGCAGTTACCCCCGGGAGCAGTACTTC,CASSYPREQYF